These T cell receptor beta chains were read from a single sample in a study of blood T cell repertoires in COVID-19. TCRdb keeps only in-frame clones here, not all; method: immunoSEQ multiplex PCR. This table holds approximately 400,000 clones, approximately 88% found once. Input material: peripheral blood. The receptors stem from a man aged 40-55 years with acute or convalescent COVID-19. The CDR3 runs from the conserved cysteine through the conserved F or W. A D gene is named only where the DNA matches it firmly. Size values are once, few and many counts, or a class for expanded clones, and some rows have none.

abundance: .; v_gene: TRBV5-1; j_gene: TRBJ2-2; d_gene: .; CDR3nt: TGCGCCAGCAGCTGGCAACAGGGGAACACCGGGGAGCTGTTTTTT; CDR3aa: CASSWQQGNTGELFF
abundance: .; v_gene: TRBV9; j_gene: TRBJ1-3; d_gene: .; CDR3nt: TGTGCCAGCAGCGGGGGCTCATTGACGGCTGGAAACACCATATATTTT; CDR3aa: CASSGGSLTAGNTIYF
abundance: .; v_gene: TRBV3-1/TRBV3-2; j_gene: TRBJ1-2; d_gene: TRBD1; CDR3nt: TGTGCCAGCAGCCAAGATGTCGGGACAGGGGGCGATCGTCACTATGGCTACACCTTC; CDR3aa: CASSQDVGTGGDRHYGYTF
abundance: .; v_gene: TRBV5-1; j_gene: TRBJ2-7; d_gene: TRBD1; CDR3nt: TGCGCCAGCAGCTTGGTACAGCAGGGGGCAGGTGAGCAGTACTTC; CDR3aa: CASSLVQQGAGEQYF
abundance: .; v_gene: TRBV10-3; j_gene: TRBJ2-1; d_gene: .; CDR3nt: TGTGCCATCAGGAGCAACAATGAGCAGTTCTTC; CDR3aa: CAIRSNNEQFF
abundance: few; v_gene: TRBV7-2; j_gene: TRBJ2-1; d_gene: .; CDR3nt: TGTGCCAGCAGCTTACGGGGGGCCCCTTACAATGAGCAGTTCTTC; CDR3aa: CASSLRGAPYNEQFF
abundance: .; v_gene: TRBV7-8; j_gene: TRBJ1-3; d_gene: .; CDR3nt: TGTGCCAGCAGCCCAAAGACAGGCGCCTCTGGAAACACCATATATTTT; CDR3aa: CASSPKTGASGNTIYF
abundance: once; v_gene: TRBV7-9; j_gene: TRBJ2-1; d_gene: .; CDR3nt: TGTGCCAGCAGCCAGGACAGTCTAGGGGAGCAGTTCTTC; CDR3aa: CASSQDSLGEQFF
abundance: .; v_gene: TRBV2; j_gene: TRBJ1-5; d_gene: TRBD1; CDR3nt: TGTGCCAGCAGTCTCCGGACAGGGGCCAATCAGCCCCAGCATTTT; CDR3aa: CASSLRTGANQPQHF
abundance: .; v_gene: TRBV24-1; j_gene: TRBJ1-3; d_gene: .; CDR3nt: TGTGCCACCAGTGGCAACAGGGAAGACTCTGGAAACACCATATATTTT; CDR3aa: CATSGNREDSGNTIYF
abundance: .; v_gene: TRBV11-1; j_gene: TRBJ2-2; d_gene: TRBD2; CDR3nt: TGTGCCAGCAGCTTAACTAGCGGCACCGGGGAGCTGTTTTTT; CDR3aa: CASSLTSGTGELFF
abundance: .; v_gene: TRBV5-5; j_gene: TRBJ1-5; d_gene: TRBD1; CDR3nt: TGTGCCAGCAGCTTGCGAGGGGGCGGTCAGCCCCAGCATTTT; CDR3aa: CASSLRGGGQPQHF
abundance: .; v_gene: TRBV6-5; j_gene: TRBJ2-7; d_gene: .; CDR3nt: TGTGCCAGCAGCATCCCCGGGGAGCGTTACGAGCAGTACTTC; CDR3aa: CASSIPGERYEQYF
abundance: .; v_gene: TRBV5-1; j_gene: TRBJ2-7; d_gene: TRBD1; CDR3nt: TGCGCCAGCACCTTGATAGGGACAGGGGGCTCCCACGAGCAGTACTTC; CDR3aa: CASTLIGTGGSHEQYF
abundance: .; v_gene: TRBV27; j_gene: TRBJ2-7; d_gene: .; CDR3nt: TGTGCCAGCAGTTTTCAGGGCTCCTACGAGCAGTACTTC; CDR3aa: CASSFQGSYEQYF
abundance: .; v_gene: TRBV14; j_gene: TRBJ2-1; d_gene: TRBD2; CDR3nt: TGTGCCAGCAGCCAAGGGTTTAGGGGACTAGGGAATGAGCAGTTCTTC; CDR3aa: CASSQGFRGLGNEQFF
abundance: .; v_gene: TRBV6-5; j_gene: TRBJ1-2; d_gene: .; CDR3nt: TGTGCCAGCAGTTATTTCGGACAGTATGGACATGGCTACACCTTC; CDR3aa: CASSYFGQYGHGYTF
abundance: .; v_gene: TRBV5-1; j_gene: TRBJ2-2; d_gene: TRBD2; CDR3nt: TGCGCCAGCAGCTTAGCGGGAACCGGGGAGCTGTTTTTT; CDR3aa: CASSLAGTGELFF
abundance: few; v_gene: TRBV30; j_gene: TRBJ1-1; d_gene: TRBD1; CDR3nt: TGTGCCTGGAGTGAGACAGGGGGCACTGAAGCTTTCTTT; CDR3aa: CAWSETGGTEAFF
abundance: .; v_gene: TRBV27; j_gene: TRBJ2-7; d_gene: TRBD1; CDR3nt: TGTGCCAGCAGTCCCGACACAGGGGGCATCTACGAGCAGTACTTC; CDR3aa: CASSPDTGGIYEQYF
abundance: once; v_gene: TRBV6-5; j_gene: TRBJ1-2; d_gene: TRBD1; CDR3nt: TGTGCCAGCAGTTACTCGACAGGGGGTAACTATGGCTACACCTTC; CDR3aa: CASSYSTGGNYGYTF
abundance: .; v_gene: TRBV30; j_gene: TRBJ1-1; d_gene: .; CDR3nt: TGTGCCTGGAGTAGGGCGGGTGGGGCTTTCTTT; CDR3aa: CAWSRAGGAFF
abundance: once; v_gene: TRBV5-1; j_gene: TRBJ1-1; d_gene: .; CDR3nt: TGCGCCAGCAGCTTGGACATAAGGAACACTGAAGCTTTCTTT; CDR3aa: CASSLDIRNTEAFF
abundance: .; v_gene: TRBV28; j_gene: TRBJ2-3; d_gene: .; CDR3nt: TGTGCCAGCACTCCTCAGGAGGGTTTAACAGATACGCAGTATTTT; CDR3aa: CASTPQEGLTDTQYF
abundance: .; v_gene: TRBV19; j_gene: TRBJ1-1; d_gene: .; CDR3nt: TGTGCCAGTAGTAGTTTTACTAACACTGAAGCTTTCTTT; CDR3aa: CASSSFTNTEAFF
abundance: .; v_gene: TRBV3-1/TRBV3-2; j_gene: TRBJ1-1; d_gene: .; CDR3nt: TGTGCCAGCAGCCGAACGATTTGGGGGGACACTGAAGCTTTCTTT; CDR3aa: CASSRTIWGDTEAFF
abundance: .; v_gene: TRBV9; j_gene: TRBJ2-1; d_gene: TRBD1; CDR3nt: TGTGCCAGCAGCGTAGCAGGGGGCAATGAGCAGTTCTTC; CDR3aa: CASSVAGGNEQFF
abundance: .; v_gene: TRBV4-1; j_gene: TRBJ2-3; d_gene: TRBD2; CDR3nt: TGCGCCAGCAGCCAAGATAAAGGAGCGGGGGTCACAGATACGCAGTATTTT; CDR3aa: CASSQDKGAGVTDTQYF
abundance: .; v_gene: TRBV3-1/TRBV3-2; j_gene: TRBJ1-3; d_gene: .; CDR3nt: TGTGCCAGCAGCCAAGAGTCAGTAAACACCATATATTTT; CDR3aa: CASSQESVNTIYF
abundance: once; v_gene: TRBV13; j_gene: TRBJ2-7; d_gene: .; CDR3nt: TGTGCCAGCAGCTCACCAGGGGCGGGCGAGCAGTACTTC; CDR3aa: CASSSPGAGEQYF
abundance: .; v_gene: TRBV2; j_gene: TRBJ2-7; d_gene: .; CDR3nt: TGTGCCAGCAGCCGCCGCCGGGATCCTTCCTACGAGCAGTACTTC; CDR3aa: CASSRRRDPSYEQYF
abundance: .; v_gene: TRBV27; j_gene: TRBJ1-2; d_gene: .; CDR3nt: TGTGCCAGCAGTTCCCTACCCGCGGGCTATGGCTACACCTTC; CDR3aa: CASSSLPAGYGYTF
abundance: .; v_gene: TRBV28; j_gene: TRBJ1-4; d_gene: .; CDR3nt: TGTGCCAGCAGTTTATATGAGGGAACTCCAACTAATGAAAAACTGTTTTTT; CDR3aa: CASSLYEGTPTNEKLFF
abundance: .; v_gene: TRBV7-2; j_gene: TRBJ1-2; d_gene: TRBD1; CDR3nt: TGTGCCAGCAGCTTAGGGGGACAGGGGGCGGGCGGCTACACCTTC; CDR3aa: CASSLGGQGAGGYTF